This T cell receptor (beta chain) was identified in a study of identical twins. Study-level points and caveats: Analyses based on zero insertions could be partly confounded by invariant MAIT and iNKT cells. Within cord blood, abundant beta clonotypes carried fewer insertions, but memory repertoires showed no such trend.

All of the donors were Caucasians in good health. After template switching added a universal primer site, the resulting cDNA carried unique molecular identifiers. A single record per CDR3 protein comes from TCRdb applying MiXCR to the 5' RACE reads. The sample holds about 290,000 distinct CDR3 sequences, roughly 9.8% seen once. As regards this clonotype: Its antigen remains unknown.

The length of the CDR3 is 15 residues. Germline CDR1 reads SGHTS; CDR2 reads YDEGEE. The V and J ends lost 1 base and 4 bases, in that order; junction bases with no gene match: 6. These data were also reused for a study on yellow fever vaccine responses in identical twins.

What was sequenced was CD8+ T cells sorted from blood. This clonotype was sampled from a woman aged 18-35 years in good health. The chain is built from TRBV5-8 and TRBJ2-3, with 7 bases that match TRBD1. CDR3 sequence: CASSLIQTGPDTQYF. CDR3 coding DNA: TGTGCCAGCAGCTTGATCCAGACAGGGCCAGATACGCAGTATTTT.